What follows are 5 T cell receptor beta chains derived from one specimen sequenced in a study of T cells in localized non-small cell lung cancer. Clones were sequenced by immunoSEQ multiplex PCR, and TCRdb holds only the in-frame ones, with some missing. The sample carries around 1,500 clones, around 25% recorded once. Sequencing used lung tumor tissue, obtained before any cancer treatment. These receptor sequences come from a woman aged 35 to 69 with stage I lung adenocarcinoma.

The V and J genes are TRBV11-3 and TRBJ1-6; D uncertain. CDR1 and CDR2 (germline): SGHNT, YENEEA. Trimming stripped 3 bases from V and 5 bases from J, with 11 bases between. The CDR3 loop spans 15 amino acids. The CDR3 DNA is TGTGCCAGCAGCTTTAGCCTCAGCGATAATTCACCCCTCCACTTT. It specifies CASSFSLSDNSPLHF. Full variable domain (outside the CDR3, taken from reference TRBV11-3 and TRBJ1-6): EAGVVQSPRYKIIEKKQPVAFWCNPISGHNTLYWYLQNLGQGPELLIRYENEEAVDDSQLPKDRFSAERLKGVDSTLKIQPAELGDSAVYLCASSFSLSDNSPLHFGNGTRLTVT.

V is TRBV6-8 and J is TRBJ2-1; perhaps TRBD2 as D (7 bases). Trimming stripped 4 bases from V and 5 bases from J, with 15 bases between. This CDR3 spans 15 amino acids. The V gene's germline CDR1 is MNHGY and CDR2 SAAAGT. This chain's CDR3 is CASSLGGGLNNEQFF. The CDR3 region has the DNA TGTGCCAGCAGTTTAGGGGGGGGGTTGAACAATGAGCAGTTCTTC.

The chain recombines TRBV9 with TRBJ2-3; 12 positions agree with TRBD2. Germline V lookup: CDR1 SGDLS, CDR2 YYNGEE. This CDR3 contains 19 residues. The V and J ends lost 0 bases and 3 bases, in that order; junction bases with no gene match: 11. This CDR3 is CASSVGASGGAVSTDTQYF. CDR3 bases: TGTGCCAGCAGCGTAGGGGCTAGCGGGGGGGCCGTTTCGACAGATACGCAGTATTTT.

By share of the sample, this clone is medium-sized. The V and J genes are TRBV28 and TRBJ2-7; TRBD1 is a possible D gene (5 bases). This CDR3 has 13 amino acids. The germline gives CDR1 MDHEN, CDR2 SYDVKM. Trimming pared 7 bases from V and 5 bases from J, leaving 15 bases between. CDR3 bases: TGTGCCAGCACCAGGGCCGGTACCGACGAGCAGTACTTC. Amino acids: CASTRAGTDEQYF. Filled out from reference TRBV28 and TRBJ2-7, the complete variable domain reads DVKVTQSSRYLVKRTGEKVFLECVQDMDHENMFWYRQDPGLGLRLIYFSYDVKMKEKGDIPEGYSVSREKKERFSLILESASTNQTSMYLCASTRAGTDEQYFGPGTRLTVT.

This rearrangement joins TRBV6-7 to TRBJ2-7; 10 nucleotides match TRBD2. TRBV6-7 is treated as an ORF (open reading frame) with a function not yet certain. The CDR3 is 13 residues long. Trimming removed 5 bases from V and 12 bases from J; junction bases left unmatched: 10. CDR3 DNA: TGTGCCAGCAGTCGAGCTAGCGGGGGAGCTCGGTACTTC. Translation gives CASSRASGGARYF.